Below, 29 T cell receptor beta chains from the same sample are listed, as sequenced in a study of cytomegalovirus exposure and HLA in healthy donors. The primer mix had 60 Vbeta and 13 Jbeta primers. TCRdb's table, derived via immunoSEQ multiplex PCR, lists solely in-frame clones and lacks some. The table records over 100,000 clones, 75% to 90% of them present only once. Material for sequencing was PBMCs. The receptors shown here come from a woman in her forties or fifties in good health and CMV-seropositive.

The chain has TRBV27 and TRBJ2-3; TRBD1 matches at 8 bases. The CDR3 has 15 residues. The trim removed 5 bases at V and 0 bases at J, leaving 4 bases unmatched. Germline CDR1 and CDR2: MNHEY and SMNVEV (reference sequence). Here the CDR3 reads CASSSGQGSTDTQYF. In nucleotides, the CDR3 is TGTGCCAGCAGTAGCGGACAGGGAAGCACAGATACGCAGTATTTT.

This sequence joins TRBV9 and TRBJ1-1; D is ambiguous. The germline gives CDR1 SGDLS, CDR2 YYNGEE. V dropped 6 bases and J dropped 2 bases, with 8 bases sitting between them. The CDR3 is 12 residues long. The CDR3 here is CASTSRNTEAFF. Written as DNA, the CDR3 is TGTGCCAGCACTTCGAGAAACACTGAAGCTTTCTTT.

The chain combines TRBV4-1 with TRBJ2-7; perhaps TRBD1 as D (6 bases). In germline, CDR1 is MGHRA, CDR2 YSYEKL. Deletions cut 0 bases from V and 2 bases from J, with 11 bases between. CDR3 length: 15 amino acids. The chain's CDR3 is CASSQDETGPYEQYF. The CDR3 DNA follows: TGCGCCAGCAGCCAAGATGAGACAGGACCCTACGAGCAGTACTTC.

On this clone: Other nucleotide sequences from this sample produce the same CDR3. The chain employs TRBV6-5 and TRBJ2-2; perhaps TRBD2 as D (5 bases). This CDR3 is 13 amino acids long. Deletions cut 6 bases from V and 7 bases from J, with 12 bases between. Germline loops: CDR1 MNHEY, CDR2 SVGAGI. CDR3 sequence (DNA): TGTGCCAGCAGCGGCATCCGGGGCGGGGAGCTGTTTTTT. It is translated as CASSGIRGGELFF.

This clone turned up a few times. The rearrangement links TRBV7-2 to TRBJ1-1; 7 bases match TRBD1. The CDR3 spans 14 residues. The junction had 5 bases not matched to a gene; V was cut back by 3 bases and J by 4 bases. Germline assignment: CDR1 SGHTA and CDR2 FQGNSA. CDR3 coding DNA: TGTGCCAGCAGCTTCTCAGGGGGGACCACTGAAGCTTTCTTT. Protein: CASSFSGGTTEAFF.

The rearrangement joins TRBV4-1 to TRBJ2-7; D is undetermined. V dropped 0 bases and J dropped 5 bases, with 11 bases sitting between them. The CDR3 extends over 14 amino acids. Germline CDR1 reads MGHRA; CDR2 reads YSYEKL. CDR3 residues: CASSQDSTENEQYF. CDR3 bases: TGCGCCAGCAGCCAAGATAGTACCGAGAACGAGCAGTACTTC.

The chain joins TRBV5-1 to TRBJ2-2; 7 bases align to TRBD2. The junction had 7 bases not matched to a gene; V was cut back by 4 bases and J by 1 base. This CDR3 comprises 16 residues. Looked up from germline, CDR1 is SGHRS and CDR2 is YFSETQ. CDR3 in amino acids: CASSGAGNLNTGELFF. In DNA form, the CDR3 reads TGCGCCAGCAGCGGAGCGGGGAACCTGAACACCGGGGAGCTGTTTTTT.

About this clone itself: Other nucleotide sequences from this sample produce the same CDR3. This sequence joins TRBV5-1 and TRBJ2-2; D is possibly TRBD1 (5 bases). The length of the CDR3 is 14 residues. V was shortened by 5 bases and J by 2 bases, with 10 bases between the two germline ends. Germline V lookup: CDR1 SGHRS, CDR2 YFSETQ. The CDR3 coding sequence is TGCGCCAGCAGTCCGCAGGGAAACACCGGGGAGCTGTTTTTT. As protein: CASSPQGNTGELFF.

The chain couples TRBV5-1 to TRBJ2-3; 8 nucleotides agree with TRBD1. This CDR3 has 16 amino acids. Per the germline V gene, CDR1 is SGHRS and CDR2 is YFSETQ. V lost 0 bases and J lost 2; bases outside the gene matches: 5. The CDR3 here is CASSLGTGGVTDTQYF. CDR3 DNA sequence: TGCGCCAGCAGCTTGGGAACAGGGGGAGTCACAGATACGCAGTATTTT.

The chain is built from TRBV19 and TRBJ2-2; 7 nucleotides line up with TRBD1. Germline loops: CDR1 LNHDA, CDR2 SQIVND (reference sequence). CDR3 length: 17 residues. Trimming removed 3 bases from V and 6 bases from J; junction bases left unmatched: 13. CDR3 in DNA: TGTGCCAGTAGTATGGGACGCCCGGGACAGAGGGCCGGGGAGCTGTTTTTT. Translation: CASSMGRPGQRAGELFF.

This rearrangement joins TRBV6-1 to TRBJ1-1, with D possibly being TRBD1 (5 bases). The CDR3 covers 14 residues. Germline CDR1 is MNHNS and CDR2 is SASEGT. The V and J ends lost 1 base and 4 bases respectively, with 10 bases between them. This CDR3 is CASSEVIGATEAFF. Here the CDR3 DNA reads TGTGCCAGCAGTGAAGTCATTGGGGCCACTGAAGCTTTCTTT.

The genes are TRBV28 and TRBJ2-3; 10 positions agree with TRBD2. Germline CDR1 MDHEN, CDR2 SYDVKM. This CDR3 spans 19 amino acids. The V gene end was trimmed by 2 bases and the J gene end by 3 bases; junction bases not matched to a gene: 14. The CDR3 here is CASSLPGLAEDLQTDTQYF. The CDR3, as DNA: TGTGCCAGCAGTTTACCCGGACTAGCGGAGGATTTGCAAACAGATACGCAGTATTTT.

V is TRBV6-5 and J is TRBJ2-1; perhaps TRBD1 as D (6 bases). CDR3 length equals 15 residues. V was cut by 2 bases and J by 12 bases, with 20 bases left in between. The V gene's germline CDR1 is MNHEY and CDR2 SVGAGI. The CDR3 DNA follows: TGTGCCAGCAGTTACAAACCGGACAGTCCCCCAGGGCAGTTCTTC. Protein: CASSYKPDSPPGQFF.

The chain employs TRBV10-2 and TRBJ1-5; 7 positions agree with TRBD1. In germline, CDR1 is WSHSY, CDR2 SAAADI. This CDR3 has 13 residues. The V segment lost 7 bases and the J segment 2 bases; nucleotides outside the gene matches: 2. The CDR3 is CASNTGGNQPQHF. CDR3 coding DNA: TGCGCCAGCAACACAGGGGGCAATCAGCCCCAGCATTTT.

The chain joins TRBV2 to TRBJ1-2, with TRBD1 matching 10 bases. The CDR3 is 14 amino acids. Losses at the gene ends were 2 bases for V and 8 bases for J; bases not matched to a gene: 5. CDR1 SNHLY and CDR2 FYNNEI come from the germline V gene. CDR3 loop: CASSETGQGRGYTF. For the CDR3, the DNA is TGTGCCAGCAGTGAAACGGGACAGGGGCGCGGCTACACCTTC. The full variable domain, with the rest looked up from reference TRBV2 and TRBJ1-2, is EPEVTQTPSHQVTQMGQEVILRCVPISNHLYFYWYRQILGQKVEFLVSFYNNEISEKSEIFDDQFSVERPDGSNFTLKIRSTKLEDSAMYFCASSETGQGRGYTFGSGTRLTVV.

V and J are TRBV19 and TRBJ2-1; D perhaps matches TRBD1 (6 bases). CDR3 size: 14 residues. Germline V gene sequence: CDR1 LNHDA, CDR2 SQIVND (reference sequence). Between the trimmed V and J ends, which lost 3 bases and 4 bases, there was a span of 10 bases. Here the CDR3 DNA reads TGTGCCAGTAGTATCAGGGGTTCGTACAATGAGCAGTTCTTC. This encodes CASSIRGSYNEQFF. The full variable domain, completed using reference TRBV19 and TRBJ2-1, is DGGITQSPKYLFRKEGQNVTLSCEQNLNHDAMYWYRQDPGQGLRLIYYSQIVNDFQKGDIAEGYSVSREKKESFPLTVTSAQKNPTAFYLCASSIRGSYNEQFFGPGTRLTVL.

The chain is built from TRBV14 and TRBJ1-1; D possibly corresponds to TRBD1 (6 bases). Trimming stripped 6 bases from V and 6 bases from J, with 11 bases between. From germline, CDR1 is SGHDN and CDR2 FVKESK. This CDR3 has 12 amino acids. CDR3: CASSLQGPEAFF. The DNA of the CDR3 is TGTGCCAGCAGTCTACAGGGTCCTGAAGCTTTCTTT. Looking up the rest from reference TRBV14 and TRBJ1-1 gives the full variable domain: EAGVTQFPSHSVIEKGQTVTLRCDPISGHDNLYWYRRVMGKEIKFLLHFVKESKQDESGMPNNRFLAERTGGTYSTLKVQPAELEDSGVYFCASSLQGPEAFFGQGTRLTVV.

The V and J genes are TRBV9 and TRBJ2-3; possibly TRBD2 for D (6 bases). The CDR3 spans 15 residues. Germline V gene sequence: CDR1 SGDLS, CDR2 YYNGEE. Between the trimmed V and J ends, which lost 4 bases and 2 bases, there was a span of 14 bases. The CDR3 bases are TGTGCCAGCAGCCCCTGGCGGGGCCCCACAGATACGCAGTATTTT. This codes for CASSPWRGPTDTQYF.

The chain couples TRBV30 to TRBJ2-1; D call uncertain. The CDR3 consists of 16 residues. Germline assignment: CDR1 GTSNPN and CDR2 SVGIG (reference sequence). V dropped 4 bases and J dropped 7 bases, with 23 bases sitting between them. The CDR3 region is CAWIALPGFYGNEQFF. The CDR3 DNA reads as TGTGCCTGGATTGCTCTTCCCGGGTTTTATGGAAATGAGCAGTTCTTC. The whole variable domain, filled in from reference TRBV30 and TRBJ2-1, reads SQTIHQWPATLVQPVGSPLSLECTVEGTSNPNLYWYRQAAGRGLQLLFYSVGIGQISSEVPQNLSASRPQDRQFILSSKKLLLSDSGFYLCAWIALPGFYGNEQFFGPGTRLTVL.

This chain links TRBV9 with TRBJ2-1, with 10 bases aligning to TRBD1. This CDR3 is built from 18 residues. V shed 0 bases, J shed 7 bases, and the junction held 13 bases outside the gene matches. Per germline, CDR1 SGDLS and CDR2 YYNGEE. The CDR3: CASSVAATTGQGINEQFF. In nucleotides, the CDR3 is TGTGCCAGCAGCGTAGCAGCTACGACGGGACAGGGGATAAATGAGCAGTTCTTC.

The chain is built from TRBV29-1 and TRBJ1-1, with D maybe TRBD1 (6 bases). The V gene's germline CDR1 is SQVTM and CDR2 ANQGSEA. Between the trimmed V and J ends, which lost 0 bases and 6 bases, there was a span of 17 bases. This CDR3 spans 15 amino acids. The DNA for the CDR3 is TGCAGCGTTGAAGATCCAACCAGGGGTACGTCTGAAGCTTTCTTT. Its protein product is CSVEDPTRGTSEAFF.

The chain joins TRBV5-1 to TRBJ2-2; the D gene is possibly TRBD2 (7 bases). Per germline, CDR1 SGHRS and CDR2 YFSETQ. This CDR3 has 16 amino acids. V was clipped by 5 bases and J by 4 bases, with 18 bases between them. This chain's CDR3 is CASRDPSGGSTGELFF. CDR3 sequence (DNA): TGCGCCAGCAGGGACCCCTCGGGGGGCTCCACCGGGGAGCTGTTTTTT.

V gene TRBV6-5 combines with J gene TRBJ2-5, with a tentative D call TRBD2 (7 bases). The ends were cut back, 2 bases at V and 5 bases at J, with 15 bases in the middle. This CDR3 contains 15 residues. The germline CDR1 and CDR2 sequences are MNHEY and SVGAGI. The CDR3 region is CASSYMWGGHETQYF. The CDR3 bases are TGTGCCAGCAGTTACATGTGGGGGGGCCACGAGACCCAGTACTTC.

This clone occurred a few times. The rearrangement joins TRBV7-9 to TRBJ1-1, with D unclear. This CDR3 is 13 amino acids long. V was clipped by 2 bases and J by 3 bases, with 7 bases between them. Germline assignment: CDR1 SEHNR and CDR2 FQNEAQ (reference sequence). This CDR3 reads CASSLRVDTEAFF. In DNA form, the CDR3 reads TGTGCCAGCAGCTTACGGGTTGACACTGAAGCTTTCTTT. Looking up the rest from reference TRBV7-9 and TRBJ1-1 gives the full variable domain: DTGVSQNPRHKITKRGQNVTFRCDPISEHNRLYWYRQTLGQGPEFLTYFQNEAQLEKSRLLSDRFSAERPKGSFSTLEIQRTEQGDSAMYLCASSLRVDTEAFFGQGTRLTVV.

The chain uses TRBV2 and TRBJ2-4; D remains ambiguous. Trimming removed 8 bases from V and 7 bases from J, with 12 bases in between. The CDR3 totals 12 residues. CDR1 and CDR2 (germline): SNHLY, FYNNEI. The DNA for the CDR3 is TGTGCCAGCGCGGCCCCTTCCAACATTCAGTACTTC. Translation gives CASAAPSNIQYF.

The chain joins TRBV7-9 to TRBJ2-5; a possible D gene is TRBD1 (5 bases). From germline, CDR1 is SEHNR and CDR2 FQNEAQ (reference sequence). V dropped 3 bases and J dropped 0 bases, with 11 bases sitting between them. CDR3 length: 15 amino acids. This CDR3 reads CASSLSGRDQETQYF. CDR3 in DNA: TGTGCCAGCAGCTTGAGTGGCAGGGACCAAGAGACCCAGTACTTC.

The chain combines TRBV9 with TRBJ2-7; the D gene is possibly TRBD1 (6 bases). CDR1 is SGDLS and CDR2 is YYNGEE in the germline V gene. Trimming left V 3 bases short and J 4 bases short, with 14 bases between. The CDR3 length is 14 residues. The CDR3 DNA follows: TGTGCCAGCAGCGAGGGGACCCAGGGGTACGAGCAGTACTTC. Protein product: CASSEGTQGYEQYF.

V is TRBV6-1 and J is TRBJ1-2; the D gene is possibly TRBD1 (6 bases). The CDR3 covers 13 residues. Germline-derived CDR1 and CDR2 are MNHNS and SASEGT. V was cut by 9 bases and J by 4 bases, with 15 bases left in between. Here the CDR3 DNA reads TGTGCCAGTTTAAGAGACAGGATCTATGGCTACACCTTC. This codes for CASLRDRIYGYTF.

J is TRBJ2-5 and V is TRBV7-2; 9 nucleotides line up with TRBD2. Germline CDR1 is SGHTA and CDR2 is FQGNSA. There are 14 residues in the CDR3. The J segment lost 7 bases and the V segment lost 5 bases, leaving 8 bases of the junction unmatched. CDR3 in amino acids: CASSRRGGGATQYF. The CDR3 coding sequence is TGTGCCAGCAGCCGACGGGGCGGGGGGGCGACCCAGTACTTC.